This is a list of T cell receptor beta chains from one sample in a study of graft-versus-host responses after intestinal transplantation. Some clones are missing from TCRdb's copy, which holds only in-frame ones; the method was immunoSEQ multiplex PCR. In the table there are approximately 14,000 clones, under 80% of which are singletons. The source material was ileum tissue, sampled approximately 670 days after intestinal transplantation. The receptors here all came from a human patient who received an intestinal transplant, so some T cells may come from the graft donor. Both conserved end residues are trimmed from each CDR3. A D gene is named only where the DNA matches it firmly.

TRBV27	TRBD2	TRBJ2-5	ASSLTPMISGGAWETQY
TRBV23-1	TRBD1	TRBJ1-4	ASSQSSRDRVNEKLF
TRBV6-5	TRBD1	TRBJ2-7	ASSYSQVTGAYEQY
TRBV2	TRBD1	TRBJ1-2	ASSHRQGNPPNYGYT
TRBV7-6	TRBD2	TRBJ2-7	ASSPLSGTDYEQY
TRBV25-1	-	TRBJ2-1	ASSKTGGPHEQF
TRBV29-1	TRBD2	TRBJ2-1	SVPRGTSGGAGNEQF
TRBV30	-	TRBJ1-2	ARNQGTYGYT
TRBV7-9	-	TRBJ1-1	ASSFEVNTEAF
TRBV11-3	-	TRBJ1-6	ASSSSRGTGPLH
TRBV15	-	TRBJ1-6	ATSRALEGQGSPLH